This T cell receptor (beta chain) was recovered during a study of T cells after yellow fever vaccination. Deletions cut 8 bases from V and 1 base from J, with 21 bases between. The germline gives CDR1 MNHEY, CDR2 SVGEGT. The CDR3 is 17 residues long. In making TCR cDNA, 5'RACE template switching added a universal primer site and UMIs to it. From the 5' RACE reads, TCRdb called clonotypes with MiXCR, one entry per CDR3 protein. This sample carries 200,000 to 300,000 distinct CDR3 sequences, about an eighth of them seen once, and the ten largest clones take about 0.51%. In this sample, this clonotype turned up a few times.

The TCR was taken from a man aged 25-40 years who received the YFV17D yellow fever vaccine. Sequenced material: CD4+ T cells sorted from PBMCs, taken 45 days after the yellow fever booster vaccination. The chain is built from TRBV6-2 or TRBV6-3 and TRBJ1-5; possible D gene TRBD1, 5 bases. The CDR3 nucleotides read TGTGCCAGCGATACCGGGACGGCTGCCGGGAGCAATCAGCCCCAGCATTTT. Residues: CASDTGTAAGSNQPQHF.